Following are 32 T cell receptor beta chains from one sample sequenced in a study of blood T cell repertoires in COVID-19. Some clones are missing from TCRdb's copy, which holds only in-frame ones; the method was immunoSEQ multiplex PCR. The sample carries around 78,000 clones, more than 60% recorded once. Sequenced input: peripheral blood. These receptors all come from a human donor in a cohort sampled during active COVID-19.

The chain uses TRBV13 and TRBJ2-7; 8 bases align to TRBD1. V trimming: 5 bases; J trimming: 0 bases; junction bases outside the gene matches: 6. Germline-derived CDR1 and CDR2 are PRHDT and FYEKMQ (reference sequence). The CDR3 loop spans 15 amino acids. The CDR3: CASSPGQGYSYEQYF. For the CDR3, the DNA is TGTGCCAGCAGCCCCGGACAGGGTTACTCCTACGAGCAGTACTTC.

The chain couples TRBV5-1 to TRBJ1-4; 9 nucleotides match TRBD1. Trimming at V came to 0 bases and at J to 6 bases, leaving 0 bases not matched to a gene. The CDR3 loop spans 14 amino acids. Germline V gives CDR1 SGHRS, CDR2 YFSETQ. The CDR3 loop reads CASSLGQGDEKLFF. The CDR3 coding sequence is TGCGCCAGCAGCTTGGGACAGGGGGATGAAAAACTGTTTTTT.

This clone appeared a single time. The V and J genes are TRBV7-9 and TRBJ2-7; a weak D match, TRBD1 (6 bases). The CDR3 is made up of 16 amino acids. The ends were cut back, 1 base at V and 4 bases at J, with 17 bases in the middle. Per germline, CDR1 SEHNR and CDR2 FQNEAQ (reference sequence). The CDR3 DNA is TGTGCCAGCAGCTTAGGACAGGCCGAGAGAAGTTACGAGCAGTACTTC. Translating gives CASSLGQAERSYEQYF. Full variable domain (outside the CDR3, taken from reference TRBV7-9 and TRBJ2-7): DTGVSQNPRHKITKRGQNVTFRCDPISEHNRLYWYRQTLGQGPEFLTYFQNEAQLEKSRLLSDRFSAERPKGSFSTLEIQRTEQGDSAMYLCASSLGQAERSYEQYFGPGTRLTVT.

The chain carries TRBV7-9 and TRBJ1-2; TRBD1 matches at 8 bases. The V gene's germline CDR1 is SEHNR and CDR2 FQNEAQ (reference sequence). The CDR3 covers 15 residues. Trimming removed 5 bases from V and 4 bases from J; junction bases left unmatched: 9. CDR3 sequence reads: CASSPGTGPGYGYTF. CDR3 DNA: TGTGCCAGCAGCCCTGGGACAGGCCCTGGCTATGGCTACACCTTC.

As DNA, the CDR3 is TGTGCCAGCTCACCGGGCAGGCAAAACTATGGCTACACCTTC. Its protein product is CASSPGRQNYGYTF. The chain is built from TRBV18 and TRBJ1-2; D is unresolved. Trimming cost V 3 bases and J 2 bases, with 10 bases left between them. The length of the CDR3 is 14 residues. Per germline, CDR1 KGHSH and CDR2 LQKENI.

The gene calls are TRBV6-5 and TRBJ2-3, with D perhaps TRBD1 (6 bases). There are 15 residues in the CDR3. Trimming removed 6 bases at V and 2 bases at J, with 15 bases between. The germline CDR1 and CDR2 sequences are MNHEY and SVGAGI. In DNA, the CDR3 is TGTGCCAGCAGCCCCCGCGGACAGTACACAGATACGCAGTATTTT. Translation gives CASSPRGQYTDTQYF.

CDR3 amino acids: CASSKGLAEETQYF. The CDR3 nucleotides are TGCGCCAGCAGCAAGGGACTAGCGGAGGAGACCCAGTACTTC. The chain has TRBV5-1 and TRBJ2-5; 11 bases are a match to TRBD2. There are 14 residues in the CDR3. From germline, CDR1 is SGHRS and CDR2 YFSETQ. J lost 5 bases, V lost 4 bases, and 4 bases had no gene match.

This chain uses TRBV19 with TRBJ1-1, with D possibly being TRBD1 (5 bases). Trimming took off 4 bases at V and 3 bases at J, with 15 bases between the two ends. In germline, CDR1 is LNHDA, CDR2 SQIVND (reference sequence). The CDR3 length is 15 residues. The CDR3 coding sequence is TGTGCCAGTAGTACCCCGGGGGGGATGGACACTGAAGCTTTCTTT. This translates into CASSTPGGMDTEAFF.

This clone was observed once. The genes are TRBV7-3 and TRBJ1-1; D may be TRBD1 (5 bases). V lost 2 bases and J 0 bases, leaving 16 bases between the germline ends. This CDR3 contains 17 residues. Germline CDR1 and CDR2: SGHTA and FQGTGA. The CDR3 DNA is TGTGCCAGCAGCTTATCACCCCAGGGCCTTATGAACACTGAAGCTTTCTTT. This codes for CASSLSPQGLMNTEAFF.

V gene TRBV11-2 combines with J gene TRBJ1-1; D call uncertain. Germline assignment: CDR1 SGHAT and CDR2 FQNNGV. CDR3 length: 12 amino acids. V lost 7 bases to trimming and J lost 7 bases, with 13 bases between them. This chain's CDR3 is CASTLWGGEAFF. In nucleotides, the CDR3 is TGTGCCAGCACCCTTTGGGGAGGTGAAGCTTTCTTT.

This clone was detected only once. This chain links TRBV18 with TRBJ2-2, with D possibly being TRBD2 (6 bases). The V and J ends lost 3 bases and 0 bases respectively, with 8 bases between them. This CDR3 spans 15 amino acids. CDR1 and CDR2 (germline): KGHSH, LQKENI. The CDR3 spells CASSPGGPNTGELFF. For the CDR3, the DNA is TGTGCCAGCTCACCGGGAGGTCCGAACACCGGGGAGCTGTTTTTT.

The J gene is TRBJ1-1, the V gene TRBV11-2; 8 nucleotides agree with TRBD1. The V gene's germline CDR1 is SGHAT and CDR2 FQNNGV. The CDR3 runs to 15 residues. With V trimmed by 4 bases and J by 1 base, 5 bases remained unmatched. The CDR3 DNA reads as TGTGCCAGCAGCTCCGGACAGGGATGGAACACTGAAGCTTTCTTT. Amino acid sequence: CASSSGQGWNTEAFF.

This clone was seen once. This CDR3 reads CSASQGAGGYTF. The CDR3, as DNA: TGCAGTGCTAGTCAGGGGGCCGGGGGCTACACCTTC. The chain recombines TRBV20-1 with TRBJ1-2; 8 bases align to TRBD1. The CDR3 contains 12 residues. In germline, CDR1 is DFQATT, CDR2 SNEGSKA (reference sequence). J gave up 8 bases and V 3 bases, and 5 bases lay outside the gene matches.

This chain connects TRBV7-6 to TRBJ2-7, with D possibly matching TRBD2 (5 bases). This CDR3 has 12 amino acids. Trimming removed 4 bases from V and 2 bases from J, with 6 bases in between. Germline CDR1 SGHVS, CDR2 FNYEAQ. The CDR3 sequence is CASSSGAYEQYF. CDR3 nucleotides: TGTGCCAGCAGCTCCGGGGCCTACGAGCAGTACTTC.

This clone was picked up one time. This chain links TRBV25-1 with TRBJ1-2; D possibly corresponds to TRBD1 (5 bases). Trimming left V 4 bases short and J 4 bases short, with 19 bases between. This CDR3 contains 16 residues. Germline CDR1 and CDR2: MGHDK and SYGVNS. This CDR3 is CASSVQGSGFSYGYTF. CDR3 sequence (DNA): TGTGCCAGCAGTGTTCAGGGAAGTGGCTTTTCCTATGGCTACACCTTC.

The chain carries TRBV24-1 and TRBJ1-2, with 7 bases matching TRBD1. Losses at the gene ends were 3 bases for V and 5 bases for J; bases not matched to a gene: 5. This CDR3 has 14 residues. Germline-derived CDR1 and CDR2 are KGHDR and SFDVKD. CDR3 protein: CATSDGGTVYGYTF. CDR3 DNA sequence: TGTGCCACCAGTGATGGTGGGACAGTTTATGGCTACACCTTC.

The chain has TRBV7-2 and TRBJ2-5; 9 positions match TRBD2. The CDR3 spans 16 residues. The junction had 4 bases not matched to a gene; V was cut back by 1 base and J by 1 base. CDR1 is SGHTA and CDR2 is FQGNSA in the germline V gene. CDR3 bases: TGTGCCAGCAGCTTAGTAGTAGCGGGAGCCCAAGAGACCCAGTACTTC. Translation: CASSLVVAGAQETQYF.

The chain links TRBV19 to TRBJ1-4, with D maybe TRBD1 (5 bases). The CDR3 covers 13 residues. From germline, CDR1 is LNHDA and CDR2 SQIVND (reference sequence). The V gene lost 5 bases and the J gene lost 9 bases, with 13 bases spanning the gap. This CDR3 is CASSATDFKKLFF. The CDR3 DNA follows: TGTGCCAGTAGTGCGACAGACTTTAAAAAACTGTTTTTT.

J is TRBJ2-7 and V is TRBV5-8, with 8 bases aligning to TRBD2. Germline V gene lookup returns CDR1 SGHTS and CDR2 YDEGEE. The CDR3 is 15 residues long. V gave up 5 bases and J gave up 3 bases; unmatched junction bases: 10. The CDR3 reads CASSPAGAEFYEQYF. The CDR3 DNA reads TGTGCCAGCAGTCCAGCGGGGGCCGAGTTCTACGAGCAGTACTTC.

This chain uses TRBV19 with TRBJ2-7, with TRBD1 matching 11 bases. CDR3 length equals 16 residues. Germline V CDR1 and CDR2: LNHDA, SQIVND (reference sequence). The J segment lost 3 bases and the V segment lost 7 bases, leaving 11 bases of the junction unmatched. The CDR3, as DNA: TGTGCCAGTATGATTTCCGGGACAGGGGGACTCTACGAGCAGTACTTC. It is translated as CASMISGTGGLYEQYF.

This clone was counted once. The chain combines TRBV4-1 with TRBJ1-4, with 7 bases aligning to TRBD1. The length of the CDR3 is 15 residues. The V gene end was trimmed by 1 base and the J gene end by 4 bases; junction bases not matched to a gene: 3. Per germline, CDR1 MGHRA and CDR2 YSYEKL. CDR3 amino acids: CASSQGDRNNEKLFF. The CDR3, as DNA: TGCGCCAGCAGCCAAGGGGACAGAAATAATGAAAAACTGTTTTTT.

The CDR3 reads CASSELGVGGTEAFF. The CDR3 coding sequence is TGTGCCAGCAGTGAGCTTGGGGTAGGAGGCACTGAAGCTTTCTTT. The chain employs TRBV25-1 and TRBJ1-1, with D unclear. Germline CDR1 MGHDK, CDR2 SYGVNS. This CDR3 has 15 amino acids. Trimming cost V 3 bases and J 4 bases, with 15 bases left between them.

V and J are TRBV30 and TRBJ2-7; D perhaps matches TRBD1 (5 bases). V lost 4 bases, J lost 0 bases, and 10 bases lay in between. CDR1 and CDR2 from the germline V gene are GTSNPN and SVGIG (reference sequence). This CDR3 region has 13 residues. The CDR3 loop reads CAWMRTISYEQYF. CDR3 coding DNA: TGTGCCTGGATGCGGACAATCTCCTACGAGCAGTACTTC.

V is TRBV28 and J is TRBJ1-2; the D gene is possibly TRBD1 (5 bases). The V end was cut by 7 bases, the J end by 8 bases, with 14 bases between. The CDR3 length is 12 residues. Germline CDR1 and CDR2: MDHEN and SYDVKM. The CDR3 DNA is TGTGCCAGCATTAGCCCAGGGTACGGCTACACCTTC. Protein: CASISPGYGYTF.

The genes are TRBV7-9 and TRBJ2-7; 7 bases are shared with TRBD2. This CDR3 is built from 15 residues. J was trimmed by 3 bases and V by 1 base; bases with no gene match: 6. The germline V gene encodes CDR1 SEHNR and CDR2 FQNEAQ (reference sequence). CDR3 amino acids: CASSLEGGAFYEQYF. CDR3 DNA: TGTGCCAGCAGCTTAGAGGGAGGGGCCTTCTACGAGCAGTACTTC.

The gene calls are TRBV5-5 and TRBJ2-6; 7 bases align to TRBD2. This CDR3 comprises 15 residues. Germline loops: CDR1 SGHKS, CDR2 YYEKEE (reference sequence). V lost 6 bases to trimming and J lost 0 bases; unmatched junction nucleotides: 3. In nucleotides, the CDR3 is TGTGCCAGCAACCCGGGGGGCTCTGGGGCCAACGTCCTGACTTTC. It codes for CASNPGGSGANVLTF.

The CDR3 reads CASSRGKSQPQHF. In nucleotides, the CDR3 is TGTGCCAGCAGCCGAGGGAAATCCCAGCCCCAGCATTTT. The V call is TRBV3-1 (or the pseudogene TRBV3-2), the J call TRBJ1-5; D unclear. From germline, CDR1 is LGHDT and CDR2 YNNKEL (reference sequence). The CDR3 extends over 13 amino acids. Between the trimmed V and J ends, which lost 4 bases and 7 bases, there was a span of 11 bases.

This clone came up a few times. This rearrangement joins TRBV3-1 (or the pseudogene TRBV3-2) to TRBJ1-1, with unresolved D. The germline V and J ends were trimmed by 8 bases and 0 bases, with 10 bases remaining between them. Germline CDR1 reads LGHDT; CDR2 reads YNNKEL (reference sequence). This CDR3 spans 13 amino acids. The CDR3 DNA follows: TGTGCCAGCCGTCGGGGTTTGAACACTGAAGCTTTCTTT. Protein sequence: CASRRGLNTEAFF.

The chain recombines TRBV5-1 with TRBJ1-1; a possible D gene is TRBD1 (6 bases). Germline V gene data show CDR1 as SGHRS and CDR2 as YFSETQ. The CDR3 is 14 residues long. V was trimmed by 0 bases and J by 6 bases, leaving 12 bases between them. The CDR3 DNA sequence: TGCGCCAGCAGCTTGGGAGGCAGGGGCGCTGAAGCTTTCTTT. This codes for CASSLGGRGAEAFF. The full variable domain, its missing parts supplied by reference TRBV5-1 and TRBJ1-1, is KAGVTQTPRYLIKTRGQQVTLSCSPISGHRSVSWYQQTPGQGLQFLFEYFSETQRNKGNFPGRFSGRQFSNSRSEMNVSTLELGDSALYLCASSLGGRGAEAFFGQGTRLTVV.

This chain joins TRBV5-1 and TRBJ2-7; 7 nucleotides align to TRBD2. Germline CDR1 reads SGHRS; CDR2 reads YFSETQ. The length of the CDR3 is 14 residues. With 4 bases clipped from V and 1 base from J, the junction kept 5 bases outside the gene matches. CDR3 bases: TGCGCCAGCAGCCAAGCGGGACCGTCCTACGAGCAGTACTTC. Translated: CASSQAGPSYEQYF.

This clone was found a few times. V is TRBV27 and J is TRBJ2-2; TRBD1 matches at 8 bases. V shed 6 bases and J 6 bases; nucleotides not matched to a gene: 3. Looked up from germline, CDR1 is MNHEY and CDR2 is SMNVEV (reference sequence). The CDR3 spans 13 residues. The CDR3 DNA is TGTGCCAGCAGCTACAGGGGGGCCGGGGAGCTGTTTTTT. As protein: CASSYRGAGELFF.

This chain links TRBV12-3 or TRBV12-4 with TRBJ2-5; 7 bases align to TRBD1. V shed 5 bases and J 10 bases; nucleotides not matched to a gene: 7. CDR3 length: 12 amino acids. In nucleotides, the CDR3 is TGTGCCAGCAGTCTCAGACAGGGAAGCCAGTACTTC. Its protein product is CASSLRQGSQYF.